Each of the 7 T cell receptor beta chains below was sequenced from the same sample in a study of T-cell reconstitution after alpha-beta-depleted transplantation in children. Preparation of the TCRbeta library used unique molecular identifiers. TCRdb reprocessed the PCR reads via MiXCR and lists one record per CDR3 protein. The sample consists of over 300,000 distinct CDR3 sequences, under 13% of them appearing once. The sample consisted of PBMCs from the stem cell graft donor, taken from the stem cell graft. The receptors derive from a human donor who donated a stem cell graft to a child with acute lymphoblastic leukemia.

This clonotype came up many times. The CDR3 DNA reads as TGTGCCAGCAGTTTATTGGGGGCGACAGATACGCAGTATTTT. This codes for CASSLLGATDTQYF. The V gene is TRBV27, the J gene TRBJ2-3, with D tentatively TRBD1 (6 bases). Trimming took 1 base from V and 3 from J, leaving 8 bases between them. The CDR3 has 14 amino acids. Germline assignment: CDR1 MNHEY and CDR2 SMNVEV (reference sequence).

The rearrangement links TRBV12-3 or TRBV12-4 to TRBJ1-2; D perhaps matches TRBD1 (5 bases). Trimming left V 2 bases short and J 7 bases short, with 17 bases between. There are 15 residues in the CDR3. CDR3 residues: CASSLLSSGGGGYTF. CDR3 DNA: TGTGCCAGCAGTTTATTAAGTTCCGGGGGAGGTGGCTACACCTTC.

The chain combines TRBV18 with TRBJ2-1; the D gene could be TRBD1 or TRBD2 (6 bases each). Deletions cut 0 bases from V and 4 bases from J, with 16 bases between. CDR1 and CDR2 from the germline V gene are KGHSH and LQKENI. This CDR3 comprises 17 residues. As DNA, the CDR3 is TGTGCCAGCTCACCACCCATCGGGGGCAGAACTTACAATGAGCAGTTCTTC. It yields the protein CASSPPIGGRTYNEQFF.

This clonotype was seen a few times. This chain uses TRBV20-1 with TRBJ2-7, with TRBD2 matching 8 bases. The ends lost 1 base at V and 3 bases at J; junction bases unmatched: 5. The CDR3 has 14 residues. In germline, CDR1 is DFQATT, CDR2 SNEGSKA (reference sequence). For the CDR3, the DNA is TGCAGTGCTAGAGCGGGAGCGGGAGACTACGAGCAGTACTTC. Its protein product is CSARAGAGDYEQYF.

Many counts were recorded for this clonotype. V and J are TRBV4-3 and TRBJ2-1, with 7 bases aligning to TRBD2. CDR1 is LGHNA and CDR2 is YSLEER in the germline V gene. The CDR3 runs to 17 residues. J was trimmed by 6 bases and V by 0 bases; bases with no gene match: 11. CDR3 loop: CASSQDSGGSIINEQFF. DNA of the CDR3: TGCGCCAGCAGCCAAGATTCGGGCGGGAGCATCATCAATGAGCAGTTCTTC.

The chain recombines TRBV7-2 with TRBJ1-1, with D possibly being TRBD1 (6 bases). V was cut by 5 bases and J by 1 base, with 14 bases left in between. This CDR3 spans 15 amino acids. The V gene's germline CDR1 is SGHTA and CDR2 FQGNSA. CDR3 amino acids: CASSARGGGNTEAFF. CDR3 bases: TGTGCCAGCAGCGCCAGAGGGGGGGGGAACACTGAAGCTTTCTTT.

This clonotype was recorded a few times. CDR3 amino acids: CASSPWGGYGEQYF. The CDR3 nucleotides read TGTGCCAGCAGCCCGTGGGGGGGCTACGGGGAGCAGTACTTC. The chain carries TRBV3-1 and TRBJ2-7; TRBD2 is a possible D gene (7 bases). The CDR3 has 14 residues. In germline, CDR1 is LGHDT, CDR2 YNNKEL (reference sequence). Trimming took 4 bases from V and 7 from J, leaving 17 bases between them.